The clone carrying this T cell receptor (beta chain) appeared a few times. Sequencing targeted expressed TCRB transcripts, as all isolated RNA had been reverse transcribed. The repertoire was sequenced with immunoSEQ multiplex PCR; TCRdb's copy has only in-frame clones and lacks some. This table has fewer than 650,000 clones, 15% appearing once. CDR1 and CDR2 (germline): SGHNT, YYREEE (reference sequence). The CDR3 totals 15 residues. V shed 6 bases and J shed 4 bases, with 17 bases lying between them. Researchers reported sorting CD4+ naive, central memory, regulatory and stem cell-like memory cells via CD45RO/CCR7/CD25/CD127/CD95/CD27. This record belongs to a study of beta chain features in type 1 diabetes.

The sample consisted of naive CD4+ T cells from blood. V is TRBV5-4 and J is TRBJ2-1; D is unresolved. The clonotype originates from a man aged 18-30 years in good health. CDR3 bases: TGTGCCAGCAACCAGGACCTAAAGACTTACAATGAGCAGTTCTTC. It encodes CASNQDLKTYNEQFF.